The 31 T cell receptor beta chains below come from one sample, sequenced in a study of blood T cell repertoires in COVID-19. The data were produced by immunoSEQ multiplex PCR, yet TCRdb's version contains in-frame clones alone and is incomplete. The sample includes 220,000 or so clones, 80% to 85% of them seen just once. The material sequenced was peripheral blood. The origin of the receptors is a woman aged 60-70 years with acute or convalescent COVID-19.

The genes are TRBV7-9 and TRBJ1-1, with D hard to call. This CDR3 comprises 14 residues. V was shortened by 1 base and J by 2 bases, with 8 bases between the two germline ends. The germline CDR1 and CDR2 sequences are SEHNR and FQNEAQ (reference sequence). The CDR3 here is CASSLGSSNTEAFF. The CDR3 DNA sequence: TGTGCCAGCAGCTTAGGTTCGTCCAACACTGAAGCTTTCTTT.

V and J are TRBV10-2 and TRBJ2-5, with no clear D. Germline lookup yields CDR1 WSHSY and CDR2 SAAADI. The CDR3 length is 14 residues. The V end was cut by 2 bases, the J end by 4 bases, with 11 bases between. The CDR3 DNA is TGCGCCAGCAGTGAGGCTATTTACCGAGAGACCCAGTACTTC. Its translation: CASSEAIYRETQYF.

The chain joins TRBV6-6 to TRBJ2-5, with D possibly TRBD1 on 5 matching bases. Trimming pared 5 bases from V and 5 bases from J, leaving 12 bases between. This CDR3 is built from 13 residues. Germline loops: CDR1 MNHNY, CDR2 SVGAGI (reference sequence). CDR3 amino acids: CASSIPGKETQYF. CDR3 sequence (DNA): TGTGCCAGCAGTATACCAGGGAAGGAGACCCAGTACTTC.

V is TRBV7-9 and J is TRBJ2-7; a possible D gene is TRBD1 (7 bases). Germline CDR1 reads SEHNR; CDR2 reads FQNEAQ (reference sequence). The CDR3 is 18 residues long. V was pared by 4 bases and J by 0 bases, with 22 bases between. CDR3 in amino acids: CASSSPDPGGTSSYEQYF. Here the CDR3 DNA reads TGTGCCAGCAGCTCACCAGACCCAGGGGGGACAAGCTCCTACGAGCAGTACTTC.

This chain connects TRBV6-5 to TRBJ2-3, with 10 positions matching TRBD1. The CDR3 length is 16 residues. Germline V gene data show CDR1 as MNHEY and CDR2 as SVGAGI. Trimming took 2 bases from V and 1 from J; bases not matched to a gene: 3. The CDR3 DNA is TGTGCCAGCAGTTACGGGACAGGGGAGGGCACAGATACGCAGTATTTT. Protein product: CASSYGTGEGTDTQYF.

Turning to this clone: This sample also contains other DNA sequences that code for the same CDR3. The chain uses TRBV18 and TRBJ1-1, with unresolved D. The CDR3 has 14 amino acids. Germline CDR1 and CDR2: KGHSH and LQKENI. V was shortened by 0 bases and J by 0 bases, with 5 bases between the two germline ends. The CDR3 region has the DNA TGTGCCAGCTCACCACCTTCCGTGAACACTGAAGCTTTCTTT. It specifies CASSPPSVNTEAFF.

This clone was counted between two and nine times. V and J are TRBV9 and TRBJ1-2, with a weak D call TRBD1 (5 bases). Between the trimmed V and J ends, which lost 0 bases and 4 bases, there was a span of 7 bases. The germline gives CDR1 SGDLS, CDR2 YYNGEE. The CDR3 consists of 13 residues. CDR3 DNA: TGTGCCAGCAGCGTAGGGAGGGGCTATGGCTACACCTTC. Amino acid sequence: CASSVGRGYGYTF. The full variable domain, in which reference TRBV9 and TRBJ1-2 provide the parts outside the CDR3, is DSGVTQTPKHLITATGQRVTLRCSPRSGDLSVYWYQQSLDQGLQFLIQYYNGEERAKGNILERFSAQQFPDLHSELNLSSLELGDSALYFCASSVGRGYGYTFGSGTRLTVV.

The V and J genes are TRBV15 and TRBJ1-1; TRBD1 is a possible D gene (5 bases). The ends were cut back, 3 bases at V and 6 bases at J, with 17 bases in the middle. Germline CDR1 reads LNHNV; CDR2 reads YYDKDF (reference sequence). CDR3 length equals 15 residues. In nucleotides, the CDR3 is TGTGCCACCAGCAGCGATTACGGGCAGGGCCCTGAAGCTTTCTTT. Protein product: CATSSDYGQGPEAFF.

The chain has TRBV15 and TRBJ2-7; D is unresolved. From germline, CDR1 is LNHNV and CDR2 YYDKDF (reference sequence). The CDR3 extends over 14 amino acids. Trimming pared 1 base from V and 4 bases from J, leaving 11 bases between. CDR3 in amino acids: CATSRGSAGYEQYF. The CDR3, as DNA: TGTGCCACCAGCAGAGGGTCGGCCGGGTACGAGCAGTACTTC.

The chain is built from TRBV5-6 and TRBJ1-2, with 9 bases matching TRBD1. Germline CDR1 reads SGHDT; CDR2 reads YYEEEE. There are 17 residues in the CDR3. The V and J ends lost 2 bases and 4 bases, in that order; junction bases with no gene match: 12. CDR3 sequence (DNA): TGTGCCAGCAGCTTACCGAATCCGGGACAGGGCTTCTATGGCTACACCTTC. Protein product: CASSLPNPGQGFYGYTF.

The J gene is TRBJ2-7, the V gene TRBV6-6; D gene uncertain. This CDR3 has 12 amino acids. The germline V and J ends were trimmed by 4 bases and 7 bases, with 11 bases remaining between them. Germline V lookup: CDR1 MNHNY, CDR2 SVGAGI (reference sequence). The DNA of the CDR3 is TGTGCCAGCAGTTTTGACTCGAAGGAGCAGTACTTC. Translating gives CASSFDSKEQYF.

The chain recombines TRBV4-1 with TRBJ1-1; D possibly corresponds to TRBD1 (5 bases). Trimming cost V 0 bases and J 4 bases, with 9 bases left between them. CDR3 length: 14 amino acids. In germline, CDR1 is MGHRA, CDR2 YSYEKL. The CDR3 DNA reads TGCGCCAGCAGCCAAGATGGCGGGGGCACTGAAGCTTTCTTT. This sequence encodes CASSQDGGGTEAFF.

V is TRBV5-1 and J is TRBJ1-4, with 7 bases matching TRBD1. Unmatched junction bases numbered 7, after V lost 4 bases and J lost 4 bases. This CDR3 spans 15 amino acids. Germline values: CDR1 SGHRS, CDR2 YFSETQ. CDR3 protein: CASSEGQMLNEKLFF. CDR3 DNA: TGCGCCAGCAGCGAGGGACAGATGCTTAATGAAAAACTGTTTTTT.

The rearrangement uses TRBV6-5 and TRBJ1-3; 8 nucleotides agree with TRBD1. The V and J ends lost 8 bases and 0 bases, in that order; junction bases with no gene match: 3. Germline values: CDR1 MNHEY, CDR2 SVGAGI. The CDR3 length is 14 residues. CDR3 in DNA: TGTGCCAGCGGACAGGGTTCCTCTGGAAACACCATATATTTT. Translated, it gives CASGQGSSGNTIYF.

The CDR3 region is CASSQVGLAPLHF. CDR3 nucleotide sequence: TGTGCCAGCAGCCAAGTTGGGCTGGCACCCCTCCACTTT. The J gene is TRBJ1-6, the V gene TRBV14, with D unclear. Germline assignment: CDR1 SGHDN and CDR2 FVKESK. V was shortened by 1 base and J by 11 bases, with 9 bases between the two germline ends. CDR3 length: 13 residues.

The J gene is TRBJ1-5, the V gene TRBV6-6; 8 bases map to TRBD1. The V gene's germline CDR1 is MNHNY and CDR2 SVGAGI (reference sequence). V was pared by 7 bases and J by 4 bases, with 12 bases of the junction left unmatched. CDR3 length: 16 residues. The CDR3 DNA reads TGTGCCAGCACCAGGGGGCAGACAGCCGCGAATCAGCCCCAGCATTTT. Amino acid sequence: CASTRGQTAANQPQHF.

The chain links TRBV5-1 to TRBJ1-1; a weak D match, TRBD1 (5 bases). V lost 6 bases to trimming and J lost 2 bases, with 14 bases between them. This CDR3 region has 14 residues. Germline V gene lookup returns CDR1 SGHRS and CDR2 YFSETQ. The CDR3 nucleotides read TGCGCCAGCACTCCAGGTGGACATAACACTGAAGCTTTCTTT. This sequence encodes CASTPGGHNTEAFF.

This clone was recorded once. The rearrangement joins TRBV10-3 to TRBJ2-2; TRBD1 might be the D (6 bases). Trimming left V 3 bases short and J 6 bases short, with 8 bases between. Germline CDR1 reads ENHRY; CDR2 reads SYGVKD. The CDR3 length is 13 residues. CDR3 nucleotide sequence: TGTGCCATCAGTGACAGGGGCGCCGGGGAGCTGTTTTTT. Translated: CAISDRGAGELFF.

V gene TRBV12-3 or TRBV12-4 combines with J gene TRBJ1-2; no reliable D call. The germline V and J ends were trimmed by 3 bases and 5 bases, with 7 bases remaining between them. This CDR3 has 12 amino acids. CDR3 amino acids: CASSLGRYGYTF. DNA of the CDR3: TGTGCCAGCAGTTTGGGCAGATATGGCTACACCTTC.

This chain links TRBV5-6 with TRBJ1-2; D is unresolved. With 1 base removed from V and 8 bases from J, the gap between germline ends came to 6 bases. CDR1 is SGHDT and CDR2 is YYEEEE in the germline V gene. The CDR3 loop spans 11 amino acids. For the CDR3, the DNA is TGTGCCAGCAGCTTGAAGGAGGGCTACACCTTC. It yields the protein CASSLKEGYTF.

In nucleotides, the CDR3 is TGTGCCAGCAGCTTCAAAGGGGCGAATGAAAAACTGTTTTTT. This encodes CASSFKGANEKLFF. This chain connects TRBV7-9 to TRBJ1-4, with D perhaps matching TRBD1 (5 bases). This CDR3 has 14 amino acids. Trimming removed 3 bases from V and 5 bases from J, with 10 bases in between. CDR1 and CDR2 (germline): SEHNR, FQNEAQ (reference sequence).

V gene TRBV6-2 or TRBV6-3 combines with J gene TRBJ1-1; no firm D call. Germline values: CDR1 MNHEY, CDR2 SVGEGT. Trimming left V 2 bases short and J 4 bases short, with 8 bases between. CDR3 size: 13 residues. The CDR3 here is CASSYGEATEAFF. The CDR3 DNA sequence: TGTGCCAGCAGTTACGGGGAGGCCACTGAAGCTTTCTTT.

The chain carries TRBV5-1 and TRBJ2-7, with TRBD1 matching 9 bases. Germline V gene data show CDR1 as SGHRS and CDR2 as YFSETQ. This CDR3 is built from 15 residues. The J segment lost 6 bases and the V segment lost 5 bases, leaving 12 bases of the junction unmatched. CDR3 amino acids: CASSQGQGGGSEQYF. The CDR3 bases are TGCGCCAGCAGTCAGGGACAGGGAGGGGGCTCCGAGCAGTACTTC.

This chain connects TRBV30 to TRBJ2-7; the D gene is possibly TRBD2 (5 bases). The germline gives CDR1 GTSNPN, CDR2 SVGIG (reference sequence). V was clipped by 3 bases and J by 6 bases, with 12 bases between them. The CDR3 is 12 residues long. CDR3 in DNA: TGTGCCTGGAGACCGAACAGCGGCGAGCAGTACTTC. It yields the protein CAWRPNSGEQYF. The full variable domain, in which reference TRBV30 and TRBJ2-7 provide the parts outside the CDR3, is SQTIHQWPATLVQPVGSPLSLECTVEGTSNPNLYWYRQAAGRGLQLLFYSVGIGQISSEVPQNLSASRPQDRQFILSSKKLLLSDSGFYLCAWRPNSGEQYFGPGTRLTVT.

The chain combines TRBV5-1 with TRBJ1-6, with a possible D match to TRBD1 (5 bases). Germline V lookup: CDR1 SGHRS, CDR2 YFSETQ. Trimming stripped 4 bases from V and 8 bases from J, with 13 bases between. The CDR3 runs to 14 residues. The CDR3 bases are TGCGCCAGCAGCCCAGGGATGCAAGATTCACCCCTCCACTTT. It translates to CASSPGMQDSPLHF.

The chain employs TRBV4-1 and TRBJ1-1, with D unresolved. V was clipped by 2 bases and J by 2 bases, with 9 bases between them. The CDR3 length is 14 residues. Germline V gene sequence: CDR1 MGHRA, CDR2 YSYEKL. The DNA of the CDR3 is TGCGCCAGCAGCCAATTCTCAGATAACACTGAAGCTTTCTTT. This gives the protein CASSQFSDNTEAFF.

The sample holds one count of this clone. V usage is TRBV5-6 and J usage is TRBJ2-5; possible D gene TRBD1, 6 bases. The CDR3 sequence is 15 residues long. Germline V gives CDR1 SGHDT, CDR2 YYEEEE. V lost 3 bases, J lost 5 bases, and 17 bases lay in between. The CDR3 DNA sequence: TGTGCCAGCAGCTCGGGACCAGGGGAACGGGAGACCCAGTACTTC. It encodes CASSSGPGERETQYF.

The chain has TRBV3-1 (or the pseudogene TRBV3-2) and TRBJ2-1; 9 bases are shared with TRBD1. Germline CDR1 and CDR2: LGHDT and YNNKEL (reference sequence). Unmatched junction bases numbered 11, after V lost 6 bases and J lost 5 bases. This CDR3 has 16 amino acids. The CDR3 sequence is CASRPMGQGFNNEQFF. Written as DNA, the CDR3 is TGTGCCAGCAGACCCATGGGACAGGGTTTCAACAATGAGCAGTTCTTC.

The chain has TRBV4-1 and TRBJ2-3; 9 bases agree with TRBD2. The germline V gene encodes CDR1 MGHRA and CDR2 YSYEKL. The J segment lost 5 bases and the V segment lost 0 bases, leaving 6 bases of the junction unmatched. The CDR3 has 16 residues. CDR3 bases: TGCGCCAGCAGCCAAGATCAGGCTAGCGGGGTAGATACGCAGTATTTT. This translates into CASSQDQASGVDTQYF.

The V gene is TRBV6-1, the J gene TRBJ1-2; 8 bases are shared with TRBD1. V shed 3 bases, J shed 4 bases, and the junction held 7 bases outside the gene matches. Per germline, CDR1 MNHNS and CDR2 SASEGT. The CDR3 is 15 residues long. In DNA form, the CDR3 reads TGTGCCAGCAGTGACCTCGGACAGGGTCTCTATGGCTACACCTTC. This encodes CASSDLGQGLYGYTF.

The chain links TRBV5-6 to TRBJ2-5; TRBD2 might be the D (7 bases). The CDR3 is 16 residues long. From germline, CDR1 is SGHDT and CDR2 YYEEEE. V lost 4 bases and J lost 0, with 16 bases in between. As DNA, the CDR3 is TGTGCCAGCAGCCCCCTCGGGGGGCAAAACCAAGAGACCCAGTACTTC. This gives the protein CASSPLGGQNQETQYF.